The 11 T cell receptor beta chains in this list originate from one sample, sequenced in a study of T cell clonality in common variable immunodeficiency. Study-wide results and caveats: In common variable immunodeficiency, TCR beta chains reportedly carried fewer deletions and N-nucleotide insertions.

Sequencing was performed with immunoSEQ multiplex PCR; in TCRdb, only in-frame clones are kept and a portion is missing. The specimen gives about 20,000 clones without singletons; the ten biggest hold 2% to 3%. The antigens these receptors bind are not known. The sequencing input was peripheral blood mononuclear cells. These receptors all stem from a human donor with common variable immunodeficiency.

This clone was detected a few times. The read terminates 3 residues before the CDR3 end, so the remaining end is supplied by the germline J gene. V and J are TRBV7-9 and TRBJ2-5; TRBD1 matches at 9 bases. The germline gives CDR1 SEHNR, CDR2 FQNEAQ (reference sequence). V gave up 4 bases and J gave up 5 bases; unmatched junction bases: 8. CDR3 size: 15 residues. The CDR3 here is CASSSWDRAKETQYF. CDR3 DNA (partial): TGTGCCAGCAGCTCTTGGGACAGGGCGAAGGAGACC.

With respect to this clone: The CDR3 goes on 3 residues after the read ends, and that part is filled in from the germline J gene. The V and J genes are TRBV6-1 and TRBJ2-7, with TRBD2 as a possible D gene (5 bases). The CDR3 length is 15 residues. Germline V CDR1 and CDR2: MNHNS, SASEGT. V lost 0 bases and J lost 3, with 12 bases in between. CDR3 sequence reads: CASSEAADFNYEQYF. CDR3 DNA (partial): TGTGCCAGCAGTGAAGCGGCGGACTTTAACTACGAG.

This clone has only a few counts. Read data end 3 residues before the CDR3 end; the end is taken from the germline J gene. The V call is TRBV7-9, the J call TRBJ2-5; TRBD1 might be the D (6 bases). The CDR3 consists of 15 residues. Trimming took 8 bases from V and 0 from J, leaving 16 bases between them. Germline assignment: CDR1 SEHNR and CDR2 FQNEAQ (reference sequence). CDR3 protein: CASSRDTRYQETQYF. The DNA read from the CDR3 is TGTGCCAGCTCCCGGGACACCCGGTACCAAGAGACC.

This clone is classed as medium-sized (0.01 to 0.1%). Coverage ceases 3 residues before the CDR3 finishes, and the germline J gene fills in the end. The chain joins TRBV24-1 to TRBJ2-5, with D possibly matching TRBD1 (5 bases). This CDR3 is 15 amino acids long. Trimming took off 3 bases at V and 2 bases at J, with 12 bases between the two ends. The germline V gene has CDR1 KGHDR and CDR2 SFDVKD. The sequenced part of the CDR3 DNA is TGTGCCACCAGTGATCCGACACCAGGGCAAGAGACC. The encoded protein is CATSDPTPGQET. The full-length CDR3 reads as CATSDPTPGQETQYF.

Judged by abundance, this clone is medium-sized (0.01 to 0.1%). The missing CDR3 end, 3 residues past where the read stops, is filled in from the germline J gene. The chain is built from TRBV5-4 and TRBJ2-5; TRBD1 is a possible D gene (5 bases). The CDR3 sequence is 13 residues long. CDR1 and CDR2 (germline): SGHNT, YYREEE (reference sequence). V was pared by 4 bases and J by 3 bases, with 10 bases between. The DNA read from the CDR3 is TGTGCCAGCAGCCCTAGACAGAAAGAGACC. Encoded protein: CASSPRQKET. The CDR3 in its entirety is CASSPRQKETQYF.

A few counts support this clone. The part of the CDR3 DNA that was read is TGTGCCAGTCTCCTCCCAGGACAGGGTAAGGGCAATCAGCCC. It translates to CASLLPGQGKGNQP. The entire CDR3 reads CASLLPGQGKGNQPQHF. The V and J genes are TRBV19 and TRBJ1-5, with 8 positions matching TRBD1. The read is 3 residues too short to cover the CDR3 end, so that end is filled in from the germline J gene. V was clipped by 8 bases and J by 2 bases; unmatched bases: 14. This CDR3 has 17 residues. The germline CDR1 and CDR2 sequences are LNHDA and SQIVND (reference sequence).

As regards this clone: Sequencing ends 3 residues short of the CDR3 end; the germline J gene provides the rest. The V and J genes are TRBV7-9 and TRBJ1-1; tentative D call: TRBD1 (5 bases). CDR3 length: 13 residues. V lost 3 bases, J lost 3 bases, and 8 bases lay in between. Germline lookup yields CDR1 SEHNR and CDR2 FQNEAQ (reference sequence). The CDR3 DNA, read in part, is TGTGCCAGCAGCTTTGGGGCCTACACTGAA. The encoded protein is CASSFGAYTE. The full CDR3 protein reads CASSFGAYTEAFF.

CDR3: CASSLEGQNYGYTF. CDR3 DNA, as far as it was read: TGTGCCAGCAGCTTAGAGGGACAAAACTATGGC. The rearrangement joins TRBV7-9 to TRBJ1-2; D might be TRBD1 (6 bases). Read coverage stops 3 residues before the CDR3 terminus; the germline J gene supplies the remainder. CDR3 length: 14 amino acids. In germline, CDR1 is SEHNR, CDR2 FQNEAQ (reference sequence). V lost 1 base to trimming and J lost 2 bases, with 8 bases between them.

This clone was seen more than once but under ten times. CDR3 DNA (partial): TGCGCCAGCAGCCCCGGGACAGGTATAACTAATGAAAAA. It codes for CASSPGTGITNEK. The CDR3 in its entirety is CASSPGTGITNEKLFF. The V and J genes are TRBV5-1 and TRBJ1-4, with TRBD1 identical over 8 bases. Coverage ceases 3 residues before the CDR3 finishes, and the germline J gene fills in the end. The CDR3 loop spans 16 amino acids. V was clipped by 4 bases and J by 1 base; unmatched bases: 6. CDR1 and CDR2 (germline): SGHRS, YFSETQ.

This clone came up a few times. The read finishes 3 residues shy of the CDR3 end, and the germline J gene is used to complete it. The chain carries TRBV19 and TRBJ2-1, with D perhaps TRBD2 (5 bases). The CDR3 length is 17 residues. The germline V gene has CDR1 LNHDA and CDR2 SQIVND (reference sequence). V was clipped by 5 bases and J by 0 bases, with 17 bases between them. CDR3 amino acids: CASSFSSDYPSYNEQFF. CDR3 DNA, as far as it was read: TGTGCCAGTAGTTTTTCATCAGACTATCCCTCCTACAATGAG.

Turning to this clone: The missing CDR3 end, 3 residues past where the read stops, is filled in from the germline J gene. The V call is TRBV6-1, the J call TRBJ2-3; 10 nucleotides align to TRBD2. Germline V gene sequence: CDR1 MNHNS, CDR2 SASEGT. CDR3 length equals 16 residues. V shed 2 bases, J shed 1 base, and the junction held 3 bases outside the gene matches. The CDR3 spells CASSESLAGGTDTQYF. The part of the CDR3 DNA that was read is TGTGCCAGCAGTGAAAGTCTAGCGGGGGGCACAGATACG.